Listed here is a single T cell receptor (beta chain). Its specificity is unknown. This specimen belongs to a study of Ad26.COV2.S vaccination and SARS-CoV-2 variants. Study as a whole: Sample donor was a member of the COV1001 Ad26.COV2.S trial arm.

The CDR3 is 16 residues long. Trimming took 1 base from V and 4 from J, leaving 13 bases between them. CDR1 SGHAT and CDR2 FQNNGV come from the germline V gene. Study findings and constraints: Greater spike-specific TCR breadth was seen in vaccine recipients than in placebo recipients.

Assay: immunoSEQ multiplex PCR; the TCRdb copy retains only in-frame clones and omits some. Counted here are 300,000 to 450,000 clones, more than 75% occurring once; the ten biggest clones make up 2.5% to 3.5%. Indicated treatment: around 19 received Ad26.COV2.S at low or high dose, single or two shots; about 5 received placebo; per-sample allocation not given. The investigators took samples on day 63 after the first vaccine or placebo injection. Boston supplied an adult donor aged 18-55 years. The TCR sequence derives from a person between 18 and 60 years old who received the Ad26.COV2.S COVID-19 vaccine or a placebo. Sequenced material: peripheral blood, taken in a trial of Ad26.COV2.S vaccine versus placebo. The rearrangement uses TRBV11-2 and TRBJ1-4; D ambiguous. This CDR3 reads CASSLVGGVLNEKLFF. The CDR3 nucleotides are TGTGCCAGCAGCTTAGTAGGTGGAGTCCTTAATGAAAAACTGTTTTTT.